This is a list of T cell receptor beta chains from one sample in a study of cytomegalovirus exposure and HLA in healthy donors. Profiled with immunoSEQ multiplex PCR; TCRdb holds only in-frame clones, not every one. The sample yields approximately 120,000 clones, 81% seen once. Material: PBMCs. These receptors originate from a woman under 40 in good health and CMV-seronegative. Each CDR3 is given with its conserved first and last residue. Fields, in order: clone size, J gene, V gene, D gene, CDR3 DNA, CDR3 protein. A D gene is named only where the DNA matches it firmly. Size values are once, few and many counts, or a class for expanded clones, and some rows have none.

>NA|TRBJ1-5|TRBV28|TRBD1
TGTGCCAGCAGCCCCCGGGACAGGCCCTATCAGCCCCAGCATTTT
CASSPRDRPYQPQHF
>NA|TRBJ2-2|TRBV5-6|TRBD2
TGTGCCAGCAGCTCCACACTAGCGGGAGTAGGAAAAACCGGGGAGCTGTTTTTT
CASSSTLAGVGKTGELFF
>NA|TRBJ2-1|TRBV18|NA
TGTGCCAGCTCACCTGAAACAGGGCCTAATGAGCAGTTCTTC
CASSPETGPNEQFF
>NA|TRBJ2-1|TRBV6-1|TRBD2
TGTGCCAGCAGTGTGACTAGCGGGGACTACAATGAGCAGTTCTTC
CASSVTSGDYNEQFF
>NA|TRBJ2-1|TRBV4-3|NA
TGCGCCAGCAGCCAAGACTGGGACTTGTCCTACAATGAGCAGTTCTTC
CASSQDWDLSYNEQFF
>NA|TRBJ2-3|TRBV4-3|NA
TGCGCCAGCAGCCAAGTGGTTGGAGGCGGTCCAGATACGCAGTATTTT
CASSQVVGGGPDTQYF
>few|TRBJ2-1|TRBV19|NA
TGTGCCAGTAGGTCGACCCGAGGAGATGAGCAGTTCTTC
CASRSTRGDEQFF
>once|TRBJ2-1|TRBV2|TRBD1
TGTGCCAGCAATATGGACAGGAACAATGAGCAGTTCTTC
CASNMDRNNEQFF
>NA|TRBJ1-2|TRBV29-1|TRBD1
TGCAGCGAAACAGGGGGAAATGGCTACACCTTC
CSETGGNGYTF
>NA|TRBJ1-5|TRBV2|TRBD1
TGTGCCAGCAGCGGGACAGTCAATCAGCCCCAGCATTTT
CASSGTVNQPQHF